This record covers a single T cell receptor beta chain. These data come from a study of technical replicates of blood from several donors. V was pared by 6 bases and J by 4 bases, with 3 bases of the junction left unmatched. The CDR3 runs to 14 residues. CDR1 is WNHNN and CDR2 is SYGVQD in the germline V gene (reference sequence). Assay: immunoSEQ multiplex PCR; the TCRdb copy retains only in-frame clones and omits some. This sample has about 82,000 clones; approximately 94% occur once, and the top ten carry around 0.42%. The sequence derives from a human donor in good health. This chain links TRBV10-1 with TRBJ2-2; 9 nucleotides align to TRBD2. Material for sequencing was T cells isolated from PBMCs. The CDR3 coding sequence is TGCGCCAGCAGCAGTAGCGGGAGCACCGGGGAGCTGTTTTTT. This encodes CASSSSGSTGELFF.